The T cell receptor (beta chain) described here comes from a study of T cells after yellow fever vaccination. On the study more broadly: Fractions of low cell number were prepared using SMART-Seq v4 Ultra Low Input.

Findings and caveats of the study: A faster peak, day 5 versus 15, was reached by the weaker secondary response.

This clonotype was found a few times. Its antigen remains unknown. MiXCR was run by TCRdb on the 5' RACE reads, yielding one entry per CDR3 protein. The sample gives around 350,000 distinct CDR3 sequences, under 14% of which show up once; more than 15% is in the top ten. Germline V lookup: CDR1 LGHNA, CDR2 YSLEER. CDR3 length: 14 residues. Trimming took off 3 bases at V and 7 bases at J, with 10 bases between the two ends. This specimen was PBMCs, taken on the day of the first yellow fever vaccination. The rearrangement uses TRBV4-3 and TRBJ1-6, with a possible D match to TRBD1 (5 bases). The clonotype comes from a man aged 18 to 29 who received the YFV17D yellow fever vaccine. CDR3 residues: CASSHLRQNSPLHF. CDR3 sequence (DNA): TGCGCCAGCAGCCACCTCAGACAGAATTCACCCCTCCACTTT.